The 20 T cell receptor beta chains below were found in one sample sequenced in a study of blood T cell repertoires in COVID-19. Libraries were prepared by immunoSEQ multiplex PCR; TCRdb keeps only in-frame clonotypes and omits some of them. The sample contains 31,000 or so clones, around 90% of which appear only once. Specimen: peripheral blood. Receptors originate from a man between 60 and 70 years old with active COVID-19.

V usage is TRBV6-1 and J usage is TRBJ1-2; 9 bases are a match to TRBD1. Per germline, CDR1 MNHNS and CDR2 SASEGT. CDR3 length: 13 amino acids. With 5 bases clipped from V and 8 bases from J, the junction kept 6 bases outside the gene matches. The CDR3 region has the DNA TGTGCCAGCAGTTTCCAGGACAGGGGAGGCTACACCTTC. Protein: CASSFQDRGGYTF.

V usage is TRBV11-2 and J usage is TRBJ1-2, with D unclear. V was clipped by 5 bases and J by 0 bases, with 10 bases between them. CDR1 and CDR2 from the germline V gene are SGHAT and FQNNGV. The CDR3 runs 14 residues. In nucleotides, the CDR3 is TGTGCCAGCAGCCCAGGAGGCGCTAACTATGGCTACACCTTC. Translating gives CASSPGGANYGYTF.

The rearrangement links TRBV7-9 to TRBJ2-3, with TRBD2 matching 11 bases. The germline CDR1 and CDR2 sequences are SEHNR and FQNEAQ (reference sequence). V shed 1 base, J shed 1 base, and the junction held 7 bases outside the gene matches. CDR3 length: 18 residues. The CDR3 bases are TGTGCCAGCAGCTTAGTAGCGGGGGGGCCCGTCGGCACAGATACGCAGTATTTT. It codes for CASSLVAGGPVGTDTQYF.

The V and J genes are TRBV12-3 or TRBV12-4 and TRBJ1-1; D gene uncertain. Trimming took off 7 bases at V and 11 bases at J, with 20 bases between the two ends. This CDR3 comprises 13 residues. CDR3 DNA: TGTGCCAGCACCCCCTACCCCCCGGAGTCGGCTTTCTTT. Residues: CASTPYPPESAFF.

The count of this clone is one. Here the CDR3 DNA reads TGTGCCAGCTTACCAGGAGCGGACACCGGGGAGCTGTTTTTT. Its protein product is CASLPGADTGELFF. The rearrangement uses TRBV6-5 and TRBJ2-2, with D possibly being TRBD2 (5 bases). V lost 8 bases, J lost 3 bases, and 13 bases lay in between. Germline values: CDR1 MNHEY, CDR2 SVGAGI. The CDR3 consists of 14 residues.

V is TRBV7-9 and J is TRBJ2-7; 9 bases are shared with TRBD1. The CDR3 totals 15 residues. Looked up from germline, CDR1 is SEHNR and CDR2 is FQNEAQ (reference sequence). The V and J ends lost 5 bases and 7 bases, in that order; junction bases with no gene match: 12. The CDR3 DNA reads TGTGCCAGCAGCCCGGGGGGACAGGGATCGTGGGAGCAGTACTTC. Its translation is CASSPGGQGSWEQYF. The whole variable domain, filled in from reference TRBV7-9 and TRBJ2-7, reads DTGVSQNPRHKITKRGQNVTFRCDPISEHNRLYWYRQTLGQGPEFLTYFQNEAQLEKSRLLSDRFSAERPKGSFSTLEIQRTEQGDSAMYLCASSPGGQGSWEQYFGPGTRLTVT.

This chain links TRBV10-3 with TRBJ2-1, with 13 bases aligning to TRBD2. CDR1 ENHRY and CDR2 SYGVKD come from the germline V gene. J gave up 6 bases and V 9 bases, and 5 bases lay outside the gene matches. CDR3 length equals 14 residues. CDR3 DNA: TGTGCCATAGGGACTAGCGGGGAAACCAATGAGCAGTTCTTC. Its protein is CAIGTSGETNEQFF.

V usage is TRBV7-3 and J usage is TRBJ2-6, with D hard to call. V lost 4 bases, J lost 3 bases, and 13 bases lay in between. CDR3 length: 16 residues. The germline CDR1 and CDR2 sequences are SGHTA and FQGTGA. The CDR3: CASSSLSGGGANVLTF. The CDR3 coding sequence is TGTGCCAGCAGCTCCCTGTCGGGTGGTGGGGCCAACGTCCTGACTTTC.

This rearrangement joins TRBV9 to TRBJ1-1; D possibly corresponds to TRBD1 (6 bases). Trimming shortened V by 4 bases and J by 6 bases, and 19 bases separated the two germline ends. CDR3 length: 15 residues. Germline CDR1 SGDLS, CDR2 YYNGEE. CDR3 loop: CASSPVGTLRAEAFF. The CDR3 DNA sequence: TGTGCCAGCAGCCCCGTCGGGACACTGAGGGCTGAAGCTTTCTTT.

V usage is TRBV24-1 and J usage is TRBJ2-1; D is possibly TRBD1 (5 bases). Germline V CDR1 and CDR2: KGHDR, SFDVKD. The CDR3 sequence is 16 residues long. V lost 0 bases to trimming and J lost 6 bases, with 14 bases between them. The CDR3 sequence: CATSDLARAKSNEQFF. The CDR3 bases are TGTGCCACCAGTGATTTGGCCAGGGCAAAATCCAATGAGCAGTTCTTC.

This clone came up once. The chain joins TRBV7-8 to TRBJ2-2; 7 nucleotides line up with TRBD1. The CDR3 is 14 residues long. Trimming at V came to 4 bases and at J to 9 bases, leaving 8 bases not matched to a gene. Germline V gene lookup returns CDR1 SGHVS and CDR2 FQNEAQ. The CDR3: CASSSYRQGRELFF. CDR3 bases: TGTGCCAGCAGCTCCTACCGACAGGGCCGGGAGCTGTTTTTT.

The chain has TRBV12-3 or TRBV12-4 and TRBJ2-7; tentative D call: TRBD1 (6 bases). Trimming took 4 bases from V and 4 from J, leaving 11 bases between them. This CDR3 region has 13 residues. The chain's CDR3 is CASSSQGVYEQYF. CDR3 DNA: TGTGCCAGCAGTTCACAGGGAGTGTACGAGCAGTACTTC.

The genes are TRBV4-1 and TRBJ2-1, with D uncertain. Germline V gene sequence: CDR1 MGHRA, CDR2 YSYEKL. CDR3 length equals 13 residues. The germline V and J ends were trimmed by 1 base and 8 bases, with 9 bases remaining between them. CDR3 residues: CASSQGVSDEQFF. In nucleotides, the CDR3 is TGCGCCAGCAGCCAAGGGGTGAGCGATGAGCAGTTCTTC.

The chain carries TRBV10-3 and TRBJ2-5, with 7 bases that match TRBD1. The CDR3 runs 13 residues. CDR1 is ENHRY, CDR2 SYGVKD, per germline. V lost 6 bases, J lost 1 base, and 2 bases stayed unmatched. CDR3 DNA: TGTGCCATCAGCTGGGACAGCCAAGAGACCCAGTACTTC. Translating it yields CAISWDSQETQYF.

Written as DNA, the CDR3 is TGCAGCGTTGAATGGAGGAGCCCTAATGAGCAGTTCTTC. Amino acids: CSVEWRSPNEQFF. V gene TRBV29-1 combines with J gene TRBJ2-1; tentatively, D is TRBD2 (5 bases). The length of the CDR3 is 13 residues. V was clipped by 2 bases and J by 7 bases, with 12 bases between them. Germline CDR1 and CDR2: SQVTM and ANQGSEA.

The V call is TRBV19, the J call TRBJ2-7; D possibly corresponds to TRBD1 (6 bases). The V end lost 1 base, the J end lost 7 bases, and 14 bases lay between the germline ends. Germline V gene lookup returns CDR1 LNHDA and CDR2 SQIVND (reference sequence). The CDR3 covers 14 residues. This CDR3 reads CASSIVGRGGEQYF. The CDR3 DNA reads TGTGCCAGTAGTATAGTTGGCAGGGGCGGTGAGCAGTACTTC.

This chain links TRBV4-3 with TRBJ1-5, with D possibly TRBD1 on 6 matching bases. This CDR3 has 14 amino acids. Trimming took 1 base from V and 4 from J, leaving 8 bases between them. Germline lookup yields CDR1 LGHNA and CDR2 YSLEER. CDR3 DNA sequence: TGCGCCAGCAGCCAAGCCAGGGGAAATCAGCCCCAGCATTTT. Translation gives CASSQARGNQPQHF.

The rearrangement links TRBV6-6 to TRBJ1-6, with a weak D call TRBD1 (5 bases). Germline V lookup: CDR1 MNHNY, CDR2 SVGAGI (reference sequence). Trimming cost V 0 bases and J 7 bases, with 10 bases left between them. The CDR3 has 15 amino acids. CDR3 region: CASSYSEDINSPLHF. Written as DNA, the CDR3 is TGTGCCAGCAGTTACTCTGAGGACATAAATTCACCCCTCCACTTT.

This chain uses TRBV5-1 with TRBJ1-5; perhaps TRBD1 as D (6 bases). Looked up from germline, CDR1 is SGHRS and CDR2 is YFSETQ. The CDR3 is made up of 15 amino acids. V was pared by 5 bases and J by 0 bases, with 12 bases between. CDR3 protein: CASRADSDSNQPQHF. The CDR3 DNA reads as TGCGCCAGCAGAGCGGACAGCGATAGCAATCAGCCCCAGCATTTT.

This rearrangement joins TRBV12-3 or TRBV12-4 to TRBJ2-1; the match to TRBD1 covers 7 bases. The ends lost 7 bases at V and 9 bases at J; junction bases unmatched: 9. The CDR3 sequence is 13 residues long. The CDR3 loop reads CASTDRDVGEQFF. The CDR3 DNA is TGTGCCAGCACCGACAGGGACGTCGGTGAGCAGTTCTTC.